The source of this T cell receptor (beta chain) is a study of T cells after yellow fever vaccination. The study's findings and limits: Few clonotypes appeared in both CD4 and CD8 compartments.

TCRdb fed the 5' RACE reads into MiXCR, producing one record per CDR3 protein. The table shows 50,000 to 75,000 distinct CDR3 sequences, with around 6.5% occurring only once. The V and J ends lost 7 bases and 7 bases respectively, with 14 bases between them. Per germline, CDR1 LNHDA and CDR2 SQIVND (reference sequence). This CDR3 region has 13 residues. With respect to this clonotype: Antigen: not known.

Here the sequenced sample was CD8+ T cells sorted from PBMCs, taken on the day of the first yellow fever vaccination. The TCR was taken from a man aged 18-30 years who received the YFV17D yellow fever vaccine. The chain uses TRBV19 and TRBJ1-5, with a possible D match to TRBD1 (6 bases). CDR3 nucleotides: TGTGCCAGTAATTCCGACAGGACCCAGCCCCAGCATTTT. Amino acids: CASNSDRTQPQHF.